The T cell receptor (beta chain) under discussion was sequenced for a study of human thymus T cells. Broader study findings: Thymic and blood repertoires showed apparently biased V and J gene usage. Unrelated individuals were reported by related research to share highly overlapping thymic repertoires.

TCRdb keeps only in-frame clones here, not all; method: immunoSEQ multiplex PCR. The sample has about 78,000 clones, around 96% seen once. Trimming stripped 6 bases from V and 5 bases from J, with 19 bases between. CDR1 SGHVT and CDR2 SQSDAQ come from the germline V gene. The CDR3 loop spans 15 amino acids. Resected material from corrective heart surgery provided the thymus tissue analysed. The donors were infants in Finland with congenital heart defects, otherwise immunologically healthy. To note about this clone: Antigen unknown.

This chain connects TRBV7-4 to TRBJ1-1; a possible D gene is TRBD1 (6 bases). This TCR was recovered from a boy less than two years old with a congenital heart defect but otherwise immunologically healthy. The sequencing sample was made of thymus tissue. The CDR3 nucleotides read TGTGCCAGCAGTCCTGTGTCCCAGGGGAGGACTGAAGCTTTCTTT. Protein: CASSPVSQGRTEAFF.